The sample holds one count of the clone carrying this T cell receptor beta chain. Its antigen is unknown. The data stem from a study of PD-1 blockade in classical Hodgkin lymphoma. As for the study in general: Patients were treated with nivolumab at 3 mg/kg, and this was given intravenously every 2 weeks. Study-wide findings and caveats: While CD8+ TCR diversity did not rise significantly by C4D1, CD4+ TCR diversity did. What caused the repertoire differences, perhaps disease activity or prior therapy, remains undefined.

Exposure to brentuximab vedotin varied, and each patient had relapsed following autologous stem cell transplantation. Only in-frame clones appear in the TCRdb table, and some are missing; sequencing was by immunoSEQ multiplex PCR. The data hold 120,000 to 150,000 clones, with just under 80% observed a single time. Trimming took off 11 bases at V and 9 bases at J, with 11 bases between the two ends. This CDR3 comprises 10 residues. The sample here was peripheral blood mononuclear cells (PBMCs), taken before the second cycle of nivolumab. The receptor was derived from a human donor with classical Hodgkin lymphoma. The chain combines TRBV23-1 with TRBJ2-1; D is unresolved. TRBV23-1 counts as an open reading frame of uncertain function. The CDR3 reads CAHWGGEQFF. The CDR3 DNA reads TGCGCCCACTGGGGTGGTGAGCAGTTCTTC.